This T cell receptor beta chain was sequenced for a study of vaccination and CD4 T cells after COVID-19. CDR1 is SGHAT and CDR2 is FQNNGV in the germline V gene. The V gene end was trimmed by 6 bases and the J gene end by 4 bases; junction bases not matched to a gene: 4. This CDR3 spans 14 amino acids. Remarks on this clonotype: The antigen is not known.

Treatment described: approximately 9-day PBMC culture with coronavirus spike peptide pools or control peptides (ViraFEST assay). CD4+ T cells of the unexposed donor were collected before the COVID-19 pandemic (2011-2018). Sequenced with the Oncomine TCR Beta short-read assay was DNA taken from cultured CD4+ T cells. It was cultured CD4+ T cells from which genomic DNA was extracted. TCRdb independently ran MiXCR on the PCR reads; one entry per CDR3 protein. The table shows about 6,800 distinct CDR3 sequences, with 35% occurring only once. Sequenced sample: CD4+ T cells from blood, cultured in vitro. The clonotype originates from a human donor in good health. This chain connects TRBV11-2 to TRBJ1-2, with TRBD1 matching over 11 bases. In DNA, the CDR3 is TGTGCCAGCAGAGGGGACAGGGGGATCTATGGCTACACCTTC. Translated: CASRGDRGIYGYTF. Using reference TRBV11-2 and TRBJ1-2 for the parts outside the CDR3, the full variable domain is EAGVAQSPRYKIIEKRQSVAFWCNPISGHATLYWYQQILGQGPKLLIQFQNNGVVDDSQLPKDRFSAERLKGVDSTLKIQPAKLEDSAVYLCASRGDRGIYGYTFGSGTRLTVV.